The rows below give T cell receptor beta chains drawn from one sample of a study of T cell changes during pregnancy in multiple sclerosis. The data were produced by immunoSEQ multiplex PCR, yet TCRdb's version contains in-frame clones alone and is incomplete. Here the sample spans tens of thousands of clones, 85% to 95% being singletons. The material sequenced was CD8+ T cells from peripheral blood mononuclear cells, taken in the third trimester of pregnancy. The receptors come from a female donor in good health, enrolled as a control in a pregnancy study. The CDR3 runs from the conserved cysteine through the conserved F or W. A D gene is named only where the DNA matches it firmly. Size values are once, few and many counts, or a class for expanded clones, and some rows have none.

j_gene: TRBJ2-2; abundance: .; v_gene: TRBV9; d_gene: TRBD1; CDR3aa: CASSATGSVTGELFF; CDR3nt: TGTGCCAGCAGCGCGACAGGGTCGGTCACCGGGGAGCTGTTTTTT
j_gene: TRBJ1-6; abundance: .; v_gene: TRBV11-2; d_gene: .; CDR3aa: CASRKTERLSSYNSPLHF; CDR3nt: TGTGCCAGCAGAAAGACCGAGCGGCTAAGCTCCTATAATTCACCCCTCCACTTT
j_gene: TRBJ1-2; abundance: .; v_gene: TRBV21-1; d_gene: .; CDR3aa: CASSKRADRGDGYTF; CDR3nt: TGTGCCAGCAGCAAAAGGGCGGACAGGGGGGATGGCTACACCTTC
j_gene: TRBJ2-1; abundance: .; v_gene: TRBV5-1; d_gene: .; CDR3aa: CASSLSGSSNEQFF; CDR3nt: TGCGCCAGCAGCTTGTCCGGTTCAAGCAATGAGCAGTTCTTC
j_gene: TRBJ2-3; abundance: .; v_gene: TRBV11-3; d_gene: .; CDR3aa: CASSHGGDTQYF; CDR3nt: TGTGCCAGCAGCCACGGTGGAGATACGCAGTATTTT
j_gene: TRBJ1-2; abundance: .; v_gene: TRBV4-3; d_gene: .; CDR3aa: CASSQGSGAAGGYTF; CDR3nt: TGCGCCAGCAGCCAAGGGTCGGGAGCAGCCGGAGGCTACACCTTC
j_gene: TRBJ1-2; abundance: .; v_gene: TRBV5-1; d_gene: .; CDR3aa: CASRLSGGYYGYTF; CDR3nt: TGCGCCAGCAGACTATCGGGGGGCTACTATGGCTACACCTTC
j_gene: TRBJ1-1; abundance: few; v_gene: TRBV6-6; d_gene: TRBD1; CDR3aa: CASSPSTGPITEAFF; CDR3nt: TGTGCCAGCAGTCCGTCGACAGGGCCGATCACTGAAGCTTTCTTT
j_gene: TRBJ1-6; abundance: .; v_gene: TRBV6-4; d_gene: .; CDR3aa: CASSDRGLHSPLHF; CDR3nt: TGTGCCAGCAGTGACAGGGGCTTGCATTCACCCCTCCACTTT
j_gene: TRBJ1-1; abundance: .; v_gene: TRBV13; d_gene: TRBD1; CDR3aa: CASSPHPGQGQRTEAFF; CDR3nt: TGTGCCAGCAGCCCCCATCCGGGACAGGGGCAACGCACTGAAGCTTTCTTT
j_gene: TRBJ1-2; abundance: .; v_gene: TRBV7-2; d_gene: .; CDR3aa: CASSPTSGEGTEGYTF; CDR3nt: TGTGCCAGCAGCCCCACCTCAGGGGAGGGAACGGAAGGCTACACCTTC
j_gene: TRBJ1-6; abundance: .; v_gene: TRBV4-1; d_gene: TRBD1; CDR3aa: CASSPGTGGSPLHF; CDR3nt: TGCGCCAGCAGCCCCGGGACAGGAGGGTCACCCCTCCACTTT
j_gene: TRBJ1-5; abundance: .; v_gene: TRBV1; d_gene: .; CDR3aa: CTSSQIKWTGEQPQHF; CDR3nt: TGCACCAGCAGCCAAATAAAATGGACAGGTGAGCAGCCCCAGCATTTT
j_gene: TRBJ2-2; abundance: once; v_gene: TRBV5-6; d_gene: TRBD2; CDR3aa: CASSLEVGRDTGELFF; CDR3nt: TGTGCCAGCAGCTTGGAGGTGGGGAGGGATACCGGGGAGCTGTTTTTT
j_gene: TRBJ2-3; abundance: .; v_gene: TRBV7-8; d_gene: .; CDR3aa: CASSAVGGRTDTQYF; CDR3nt: TGTGCCAGCAGCGCAGTAGGGGGTCGCACAGATACGCAGTATTTT
j_gene: TRBJ2-1; abundance: .; v_gene: TRBV6-6; d_gene: .; CDR3aa: CASSLRADEQFF; CDR3nt: TGTGCCAGCAGTTTGAGGGCGGATGAGCAGTTCTTC
j_gene: TRBJ2-1; abundance: .; v_gene: TRBV5-6; d_gene: .; CDR3aa: CASSLASGLGEQFF; CDR3nt: TGTGCCAGCAGCTTGGCCTCAGGGTTGGGTGAGCAGTTCTTC
j_gene: TRBJ1-5; abundance: .; v_gene: TRBV7-8; d_gene: .; CDR3aa: CASSLGWGNQPQHF; CDR3nt: TGTGCCAGCAGCTTGGGCTGGGGCAATCAGCCCCAGCATTTT
j_gene: TRBJ1-1; abundance: .; v_gene: TRBV4-3; d_gene: .; CDR3aa: CASSRGGVDTEAFF; CDR3nt: TGCGCCAGCAGCCGTGGGGGGGTCGACACTGAAGCTTTCTTT
j_gene: TRBJ2-2; abundance: .; v_gene: TRBV29-1; d_gene: TRBD1; CDR3aa: CSVDDTGTGVIGELFF; CDR3nt: TGCAGCGTAGATGATACCGGGACAGGGGTAATCGGGGAGCTGTTTTTT
j_gene: TRBJ2-5; abundance: .; v_gene: TRBV2; d_gene: .; CDR3aa: CASSRLGQETQYF; CDR3nt: TGTGCCAGCAGTCGACTAGGCCAAGAGACCCAGTACTTC
j_gene: TRBJ2-7; abundance: .; v_gene: TRBV5-6; d_gene: .; CDR3aa: CASSLEAGGSYEQYF; CDR3nt: TGTGCCAGCAGCTTGGAGGCGGGCGGTTCCTACGAGCAGTACTTC
j_gene: TRBJ1-6; abundance: .; v_gene: TRBV9; d_gene: .; CDR3aa: CASSVDRAPGSSPLHF; CDR3nt: TGTGCCAGCAGCGTAGACAGGGCCCCAGGGTCTTCACCCCTCCACTTT
j_gene: TRBJ1-1; abundance: .; v_gene: TRBV5-6; d_gene: .; CDR3aa: CASSLVQGSAAFF; CDR3nt: TGTGCCAGCAGCTTGGTTCAGGGTTCGGCGGCTTTCTTT
j_gene: TRBJ1-1; abundance: once; v_gene: TRBV20-1; d_gene: .; CDR3aa: CSAPNGGHAFF; CDR3nt: TGCAGTGCACCAAACGGGGGGCACGCTTTCTTT
j_gene: TRBJ2-1; abundance: few; v_gene: TRBV19; d_gene: .; CDR3aa: CASGRGGNNEQFF; CDR3nt: TGTGCCAGTGGACGTGGAGGAAACAATGAGCAGTTCTTC
j_gene: TRBJ1-1; abundance: .; v_gene: TRBV30; d_gene: .; CDR3aa: CAWSVAPNTEAFF; CDR3nt: TGTGCCTGGAGTGTGGCTCCCAACACTGAAGCTTTCTTT
j_gene: TRBJ2-7; abundance: .; v_gene: TRBV6-1; d_gene: .; CDR3aa: CASSEAPGPPYEQYF; CDR3nt: TGTGCCAGCAGTGAAGCCCCGGGTCCTCCCTACGAGCAGTACTTC
j_gene: TRBJ1-2; abundance: .; v_gene: TRBV4-2; d_gene: TRBD1; CDR3aa: CASSQWDRGDENYGYTF; CDR3nt: TGTGCCAGCAGCCAATGGGACAGGGGGGATGAGAACTATGGCTACACCTTC
j_gene: TRBJ2-7; abundance: .; v_gene: TRBV4-3; d_gene: .; CDR3aa: CASSQALDSYEQYF; CDR3nt: TGCGCCAGCAGCCAAGCACTAGACTCCTACGAGCAGTACTTC
j_gene: TRBJ1-2; abundance: .; v_gene: TRBV30; d_gene: TRBD1; CDR3aa: CAWSPGQGNYGYTF; CDR3nt: TGTGCCTGGAGTCCTGGACAGGGTAACTATGGCTACACCTTC
j_gene: TRBJ2-2; abundance: few; v_gene: TRBV9; d_gene: .; CDR3aa: CASGRGDTGELFF; CDR3nt: TGTGCCAGCGGCAGGGGTGACACCGGGGAGCTGTTTTTT
j_gene: TRBJ2-1; abundance: .; v_gene: TRBV5-1; d_gene: TRBD2; CDR3aa: CASSSGLAGENEQFF; CDR3nt: TGCGCCAGCAGCTCCGGACTAGCGGGGGAGAATGAGCAGTTCTTC
j_gene: TRBJ1-1; abundance: .; v_gene: TRBV6-1; d_gene: TRBD1; CDR3aa: CASSEEGRGQIKDTEAFF; CDR3nt: TGTGCCAGCAGTGAAGAGGGAAGGGGGCAAATCAAGGACACTGAAGCTTTCTTT
j_gene: TRBJ1-6; abundance: .; v_gene: TRBV7-2; d_gene: .; CDR3aa: CASSLEATHLRNSPLHF; CDR3nt: TGTGCCAGCAGCTTAGAGGCGACGCATCTGCGGAATTCACCCCTCCACTTT
j_gene: TRBJ2-3; abundance: few; v_gene: TRBV27; d_gene: .; CDR3aa: CASSLVASTDTQYF; CDR3nt: TGTGCCAGCAGTTTAGTAGCAAGCACAGATACGCAGTATTTT
j_gene: TRBJ2-5; abundance: .; v_gene: TRBV4-3; d_gene: TRBD1; CDR3aa: CASSQSDRGPGDLGETQYF; CDR3nt: TGCGCCAGCAGCCAATCAGACAGGGGACCGGGTGATTTGGGAGAGACCCAGTACTTC
j_gene: TRBJ2-1; abundance: .; v_gene: TRBV19; d_gene: TRBD2; CDR3aa: CASSLLGGGKDEQFF; CDR3nt: TGTGCCAGTAGTTTGCTGGGCGGGGGTAAGGATGAGCAGTTCTTC
j_gene: TRBJ1-3; abundance: .; v_gene: TRBV19; d_gene: .; CDR3aa: CATIDRRHSGNTIYF; CDR3nt: TGTGCCACCATTGACAGGCGACACTCTGGAAACACCATATATTTT
j_gene: TRBJ1-4; abundance: .; v_gene: TRBV9; d_gene: .; CDR3aa: CASSVGGRGSNEKLFF; CDR3nt: TGTGCCAGCAGCGTAGGGGGGAGGGGTTCTAATGAAAAACTGTTTTTT
j_gene: TRBJ1-2; abundance: medium-sized; v_gene: TRBV5-4; d_gene: .; CDR3aa: CASSFRQDYGYTF; CDR3nt: TGTGCCAGCAGCTTCAGACAGGACTATGGCTACACCTTC
j_gene: TRBJ2-3; abundance: .; v_gene: TRBV7-2; d_gene: TRBD2; CDR3aa: CASSSYTRGGSDTQYF; CDR3nt: TGTGCCAGCAGCTCCTATACGCGGGGGGGGTCAGATACGCAGTATTTT
j_gene: TRBJ2-7; abundance: .; v_gene: TRBV7-9; d_gene: .; CDR3aa: CASSPDTYEQYF; CDR3nt: TGTGCCAGCAGCCCGGACACCTACGAGCAGTACTTC
j_gene: TRBJ1-2; abundance: .; v_gene: TRBV11-2; d_gene: .; CDR3aa: CASSLRDTTNYGYTF; CDR3nt: TGTGCCAGCAGCTTAAGGGACACAACTAACTATGGCTACACCTTC
j_gene: TRBJ2-3; abundance: .; v_gene: TRBV6-1; d_gene: TRBD2; CDR3aa: CASSEPGLAGDTSTDTQYF; CDR3nt: TGTGCCAGCAGCGAACCGGGACTAGCGGGGGACACTAGCACAGATACGCAGTATTTT
j_gene: TRBJ2-5; abundance: .; v_gene: TRBV6-4; d_gene: TRBD2; CDR3aa: CASSAQRGTQETQYF; CDR3nt: TGTGCCAGCAGTGCCCAGCGGGGCACACAAGAGACCCAGTACTTC
j_gene: TRBJ2-5; abundance: .; v_gene: TRBV19; d_gene: .; CDR3aa: CASSIVTKETQYF; CDR3nt: TGTGCCAGTAGTATAGTCACTAAAGAGACCCAGTACTTC
j_gene: TRBJ1-6; abundance: once; v_gene: TRBV7-8; d_gene: .; CDR3aa: CASSLVGRGAYNSPLHF; CDR3nt: TGTGCCAGCAGCTTAGTTGGGAGGGGTGCCTATAATTCACCCCTCCACTTT
j_gene: TRBJ1-6; abundance: once; v_gene: TRBV7-9; d_gene: TRBD1; CDR3aa: CASSGVGQDSYNSPLHF; CDR3nt: TGTGCCAGCAGCGGAGTGGGACAGGACTCCTATAATTCACCCCTCCACTTT
j_gene: TRBJ1-1; abundance: .; v_gene: TRBV10-2; d_gene: .; CDR3aa: CASSDGQSFEAFF; CDR3nt: TGCGCCAGCAGTGACGGACAGTCATTTGAAGCTTTCTTT
j_gene: TRBJ1-2; abundance: .; v_gene: TRBV7-9; d_gene: .; CDR3aa: CASSSLGGGAYYGYTF; CDR3nt: TGTGCCAGCAGCTCCCTCGGAGGAGGGGCCTACTATGGCTACACCTTC
j_gene: TRBJ2-1; abundance: once; v_gene: TRBV27; d_gene: TRBD2; CDR3aa: CAAGASGASYNEQFF; CDR3nt: TGTGCCGCCGGGGCTAGCGGGGCGTCCTACAATGAGCAGTTCTTC